Sequencing of this T cell receptor beta chain was carried out in a study of T-cell reconstitution after alpha-beta-depleted transplantation in children (dated by TCRdb to between 2015 and 2016). Looking at the study overall: T-cell immune reconstitution after TCRalphabeta/CD19-depleted allogeneic hematopoietic cell transplantation in children was quantitatively tracked in the study by means of TCR repertoire profiling.

The sample holds a few counts of this clonotype. This clone's antigen is unknown. One base away there is no much larger clone; base qualities are not given. Receptors were amplified or captured by PCR. Sequencing instrument: Illumina HiSeq 2500. TCR library preparation used molecular barcoding, with unique molecular identifiers applied to normalize quantification of the TCRbeta repertoire. The raw public data were reprocessed by TCRdb itself: fastp quality trimming at Q25, MiXCR clonotype calling, in-frame beta chains only. Under each unique CDR3 protein, matching rows form one entry showing the most common genes and DNA. The sample table contains hundreds of thousands of distinct CDR3 sequences; only one count was recorded for 15% to 20% of them. Clones ranked in the top ten supply 25% to 35% of the sample. The CDR3 holds 14 amino acids from the cysteine to the phenylalanine. Here the CDR3 DNA is all that survives: 42 bases in frame from base 1. The junction carries 11 bases between V and J, which are trimmed by 4 bases and 2 bases respectively. Via the germline V gene, CDR1 is ENHRY and CDR2 SYGVKD.

The treatment or condition label corresponds to: allogeneic hematopoietic cell transplantation with graft depleted of TCRalphabeta T cells and CD19 B cells. Transplant recipients were children who received TCRalphabeta/CD19-depleted allogeneic hematopoietic cell grafts. Overall study results and their limits: In some patients, the high TCRbeta diversity seen at day 60 was put down to recipient T cells and intrathymic progenitors that had survived conditioning. The apparently early recovery of alphabetaT-cell counts about two months after transplant reportedly depended on only several hundred rapidly expanded clones that came from non-depleted graft cells. Over subsequent months, a decline in hyperexpanded clone frequencies was noted, and after one year, T-cell counts and TCRbeta diversity were mostly ascribed to newly produced T cells.

The receptor's source is a boy younger than two who had a stem cell transplant for Wiskott-Aldrich syndrome, so the T cells may come from the graft donor. The sequence joins TRBV10-3 to TRBJ1-1, and possibly TRBD1, on 5 matching bases. The input for sequencing was PBMCs, mostly from graft donor cells, taken 360 days after TCRalphabeta/CD19-depleted stem cell transplant. The CDR3 region reads CAISVKGFNTEAFF. The DNA sequence reads TGTGCCATCAGTGTTAAGGGGTTTAACACTGAAGCTTTCTTT.